A single sample gave rise to the 25 T cell receptor beta chains below, sequenced in a study of identical twins. TCRdb passed the 5' RACE reads through MiXCR, listing each CDR3 protein once. Seen here are about 200,000 distinct CDR3 sequences, under 12% observed once, and the top ten hold 10%. Sequencing was carried out using memory T cells sorted from blood. The receptors come from a man between 45 and 60 years old in good health.

This clonotype was seen at least ten times. The rearrangement links TRBV10-3 to TRBJ2-1, with 10 bases identical to TRBD1. The CDR3 is made up of 13 amino acids. The germline gives CDR1 ENHRY, CDR2 SYGVKD. After removal of 10 bases from V and 4 bases from J, the junction contained 4 bases not matched to a gene. The CDR3 spells CATKGQGYNEQFF. The CDR3 nucleotides are TGTGCCACCAAGGGACAGGGGTACAATGAGCAGTTCTTC.

The V call is TRBV20-1, the J call TRBJ1-1; 11 bases fit TRBD1. The CDR3 is 12 amino acids. With 1 base clipped from V and 10 bases from J, the junction kept 2 bases outside the gene matches. Germline V gene data show CDR1 as DFQATT and CDR2 as SNEGSKA (reference sequence). The CDR3 reads CSARGTGGSAFF. DNA of the CDR3: TGCAGTGCTAGAGGGACAGGGGGCTCAGCTTTCTTT.

This clonotype was counted many times. The V gene is TRBV12-3 or TRBV12-4, the J gene TRBJ2-2, with D maybe TRBD2 (5 bases). V was clipped by 5 bases and J by 7 bases, with 20 bases between them. The CDR3 runs to 16 residues. CDR3 in amino acids: CASSLIASGIGGELFF. In DNA, the CDR3 is TGTGCCAGCAGTCTTATAGCCTCGGGGATTGGCGGGGAGCTGTTTTTT.

This clonotype appeared a few times. In DNA, the CDR3 is TGTGCCAGCAGCCAAGATCAACCGGGAAGGACTGAAGCTTTCTTT. Protein product: CASSQDQPGRTEAFF. This chain joins TRBV3-1 and TRBJ1-1; D remains unclear. Trimming left V 0 bases short and J 5 bases short, with 13 bases between. The germline CDR1 and CDR2 sequences are LGHDT and YNNKEL (reference sequence). This CDR3 is 15 amino acids long.

This clonotype was seen more than once but under ten times. The V gene is TRBV7-9, the J gene TRBJ1-1; D unclear. The CDR3 is made up of 14 amino acids. V dropped 1 base and J dropped 1 base, with 7 bases sitting between them. The V gene's germline CDR1 is SEHNR and CDR2 FQNEAQ (reference sequence). CDR3 in amino acids: CASSLEAGNTEAFF. The CDR3 nucleotides read TGTGCCAGCAGCTTAGAGGCCGGGAACACTGAAGCTTTCTTT.

The J gene is TRBJ2-1, the V gene TRBV3-1; the match to TRBD1 covers 8 bases. Germline values: CDR1 LGHDT, CDR2 YNNKEL (reference sequence). This CDR3 is 14 amino acids long. J was trimmed by 8 bases and V by 3 bases; bases with no gene match: 6. As DNA, the CDR3 is TGTGCCAGCAGCCACGCGGACAGGGCCGATGAGCAGTTCTTC. Residues: CASSHADRADEQFF.

Only a few counts were recorded for this clonotype. The rearrangement joins TRBV28 to TRBJ2-3; D is undetermined. The V end lost 5 bases, the J end lost 5 bases, and 26 bases lay between the germline ends. Per germline, CDR1 MDHEN and CDR2 SYDVKM. This CDR3 is built from 18 residues. The CDR3 region is CASSPLLGARRSGDTQYF. The CDR3, as DNA: TGTGCCAGCAGTCCCCTTTTGGGTGCGCGTCGGTCTGGAGATACGCAGTATTTT.

This clonotype was picked up a small number of times. This chain joins TRBV11-1 and TRBJ2-2; TRBD2 matches 9 bases. CDR1 and CDR2 from the germline V gene are SGHAT and FQDESV (reference sequence). The CDR3 length is 13 residues. V shed 5 bases, J shed 11 bases, and the junction held 6 bases outside the gene matches. The CDR3 DNA follows: TGTGCCAGCAGCCGTAGCGGGAGTGGTGAGCTGTTTTTT. This codes for CASSRSGSGELFF.

This clonotype was recorded at least ten times. The CDR3 DNA is TGTGCCAGCAGCTTAGAAGGGGGGCGCGGGTACGAGCAGTACTTC. Amino acid sequence: CASSLEGGRGYEQYF. V usage is TRBV7-2 and J usage is TRBJ2-7; D may correspond to TRBD1 or TRBD2 (6 bases each). The CDR3 loop spans 15 amino acids. Trimming removed 1 base at V and 4 bases at J, with 14 bases between. Germline CDR1 reads SGHTA; CDR2 reads FQGNSA.

J is TRBJ2-1 and V is TRBV6-2 or TRBV6-3; D is perhaps TRBD2 (7 bases). Trimming cost V 2 bases and J 9 bases, with 11 bases left between them. The germline V gene encodes CDR1 MNHEY and CDR2 SVGEGT. This CDR3 has 13 amino acids. The DNA of the CDR3 is TGTGCCAGCAGTTACGGGGGGGGGCGTGAGCAGTTCTTC. Its protein product is CASSYGGGREQFF.

This clonotype appeared many times. V gene TRBV5-1 combines with J gene TRBJ1-1, with 8 positions matching TRBD1. The CDR3 loop spans 14 amino acids. Trimming at V came to 4 bases and at J to 5 bases, leaving 7 bases not matched to a gene. Germline V gene lookup returns CDR1 SGHRS and CDR2 YFSETQ. The CDR3 here is CASSLTGGRTEAFF. Written as DNA, the CDR3 is TGCGCCAGCAGCCTAACAGGGGGGAGGACTGAAGCTTTCTTT.

This clonotype showed up many times. The CDR3 region has the DNA TGTGCCAGCAGCTTGGGACAAGTCCCTTACAATGAGCAGTTCTTC. Translated, it gives CASSLGQVPYNEQFF. The gene calls are TRBV5-8 and TRBJ2-1; D is unclear. V was trimmed by 0 bases and J by 4 bases, leaving 11 bases between them. The germline V gene encodes CDR1 SGHTS and CDR2 YDEGEE. CDR3 size: 15 residues.

A few counts support this clonotype. The rearrangement uses TRBV27 and TRBJ2-7; tentatively, D is TRBD1 or TRBD2 (5 bases each). Per germline, CDR1 MNHEY and CDR2 SMNVEV (reference sequence). The CDR3 has 15 residues. V lost 6 bases and J lost 3, with 18 bases in between. CDR3 in DNA: TGTGCCAGCAGCAGAACCGGGACCCGGAACTACGAGCAGTACTTC. This codes for CASSRTGTRNYEQYF.

This clonotype has just a few counts. The chain links TRBV7-8 to TRBJ2-7, with TRBD1 matching over 7 bases. This CDR3 is 15 amino acids long. Looked up from germline, CDR1 is SGHVS and CDR2 is FQNEAQ. The ends lost 5 bases at V and 2 bases at J; junction bases unmatched: 9. CDR3 loop: CASSVHRGEAYEQYF. The CDR3 DNA is TGTGCCAGCAGCGTCCACAGGGGAGAGGCCTACGAGCAGTACTTC. Drawing the rest from reference TRBV7-8 and TRBJ2-7, the complete variable domain is GAGVSQSPRYKVAKRGQDVALRCDPISGHVSLFWYQQALGQGPEFLTYFQNEAQLDKSGLPSDRFFAERPEGSVSTLKIQRTQQEDSAVYLCASSVHRGEAYEQYFGPGTRLTVT.

This clonotype occurred a few times. V is TRBV5-1 and J is TRBJ2-2; 7 nucleotides line up with TRBD1. CDR3 length equals 16 residues. With V trimmed by 0 bases and J by 2 bases, 4 bases remained unmatched. Germline V gene lookup returns CDR1 SGHRS and CDR2 YFSETQ. The CDR3 nucleotides are TGCGCCAGCAGCTTGGCGACAGGGATTAACACCGGGGAGCTGTTTTTT. This gives the protein CASSLATGINTGELFF.

This clonotype was recorded only once. A read error may be the cause here, since a much bigger clone is one base away. The rearrangement uses TRBV4-2 and TRBJ2-4; a weak D match, TRBD1 (6 bases). From germline, CDR1 is LGHNA and CDR2 YNFKEQ. This CDR3 region has 13 residues. V was pared by 3 bases and J by 13 bases, with 16 bases between. CDR3 loop: CASSHVGQPFQYF. As DNA, the CDR3 is TGTGCCAGCAGCCATGTCGGACAGCCCTTCCAGTACTTC.

The rearrangement uses TRBV7-3 and TRBJ2-5, with 12 bases identical to TRBD2. Germline CDR1 SGHTA, CDR2 FQGTGA. The CDR3 is 15 residues long. The V segment lost 4 bases and the J segment 3 bases; nucleotides outside the gene matches: 3. The CDR3: CASSSTSGSEETQYF. For the CDR3, the DNA is TGTGCCAGCAGCTCGACTAGCGGGAGTGAAGAGACCCAGTACTTC.

This clonotype was seen at least ten times. CDR3 in amino acids: CASSQEGQSNYGYTF. CDR3 nucleotide sequence: TGTGCCAGCAGCCAAGAAGGCCAGTCTAACTATGGCTACACCTTC. V is TRBV4-2 and J is TRBJ1-2; D is uncertain. Germline V gene sequence: CDR1 LGHNA, CDR2 YNFKEQ. This CDR3 has 15 amino acids. V lost 0 bases and J lost 0, with 8 bases in between.

The rearrangement uses TRBV3-1 and TRBJ2-7; tentatively, D is TRBD1 or TRBD2 (5 bases each). The germline gives CDR1 LGHDT, CDR2 YNNKEL (reference sequence). The CDR3 has 12 amino acids. Trimming left V 0 bases short and J 9 bases short, with 9 bases between. The CDR3 sequence: CASSQDLRGQYF. Written as DNA, the CDR3 is TGTGCCAGCAGCCAAGATCTGAGGGGGCAGTACTTC.

The V gene is TRBV7-2, the J gene TRBJ2-2, with 8 bases that match TRBD1. The CDR3 is 14 residues long. The germline V gene encodes CDR1 SGHTA and CDR2 FQGNSA. V dropped 5 bases and J dropped 6; count of bases not matched to a gene: 5. The CDR3 protein is CASSQGAFAGELFF. DNA for the CDR3: TGTGCCAGCAGCCAGGGGGCGTTCGCCGGGGAGCTGTTTTTT.

The table lists this clonotype with a few counts. The rearrangement uses TRBV11-2 and TRBJ1-1; maybe TRBD1 (5 bases). V was trimmed by 5 bases and J by 2 bases, leaving 12 bases between them. Germline CDR1 and CDR2: SGHAT and FQNNGV. CDR3 size: 14 residues. The CDR3 loop is CASSGGRSNTEAFF. CDR3 DNA sequence: TGTGCCAGCAGCGGGGGACGGTCAAACACTGAAGCTTTCTTT.

This clonotype was recorded many times. The genes are TRBV20-1 and TRBJ1-4; D unclear. Trimming shortened V by 3 bases and J by 5 bases, and 10 bases separated the two germline ends. The CDR3 covers 13 residues. Germline V CDR1 and CDR2: DFQATT, SNEGSKA (reference sequence). The CDR3 here is CSASGNPNEKLFF. For the CDR3, the DNA is TGCAGTGCTAGTGGTAACCCAAATGAAAAACTGTTTTTT.

V and J are TRBV2 and TRBJ2-7, with 9 bases lining up with TRBD1. Germline V CDR1 and CDR2: SNHLY, FYNNEI. J was trimmed by 2 bases and V by 4 bases; bases with no gene match: 6. This CDR3 is built from 15 residues. The CDR3 DNA reads as TGTGCCAGCAGTGTCGGGACAGGGTCGACCTACGAGCAGTACTTC. Its translation: CASSVGTGSTYEQYF.

In this sample, this clonotype turned up many times. The CDR3 coding sequence is TGCAGTGCTAGAGAGGGCGGCGTATCGTTTCGTGAAAAACTGTTTTTT. Amino acid sequence: CSAREGGVSFREKLFF. This sequence joins TRBV20-1 and TRBJ1-4, with no clear D. Trimming took off 0 bases at V and 7 bases at J, with 18 bases between the two ends. This CDR3 is built from 16 residues. The germline gives CDR1 DFQATT, CDR2 SNEGSKA (reference sequence).

The chain has TRBV27 and TRBJ1-1, with 7 bases aligning to TRBD1. Trimming took 7 bases from V and 7 from J; bases not matched to a gene: 9. Germline CDR1 is MNHEY and CDR2 is SMNVEV (reference sequence). The CDR3 is made up of 13 amino acids. CDR3 sequence: CASIPGGLGEAFF. CDR3 in DNA: TGTGCCAGCATTCCAGGGGGGCTCGGTGAAGCTTTCTTT.